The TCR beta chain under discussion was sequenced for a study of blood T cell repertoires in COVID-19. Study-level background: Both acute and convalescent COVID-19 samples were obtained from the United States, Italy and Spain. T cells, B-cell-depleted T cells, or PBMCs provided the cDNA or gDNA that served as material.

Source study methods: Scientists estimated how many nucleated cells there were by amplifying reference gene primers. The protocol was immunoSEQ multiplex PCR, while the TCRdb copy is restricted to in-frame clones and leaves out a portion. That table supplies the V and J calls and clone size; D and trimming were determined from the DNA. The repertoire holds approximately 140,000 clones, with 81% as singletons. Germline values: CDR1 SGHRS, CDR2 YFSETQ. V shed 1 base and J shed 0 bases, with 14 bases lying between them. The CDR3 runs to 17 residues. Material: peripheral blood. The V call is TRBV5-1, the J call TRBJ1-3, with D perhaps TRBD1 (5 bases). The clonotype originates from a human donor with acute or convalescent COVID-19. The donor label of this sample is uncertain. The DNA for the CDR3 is TGCGCCAGCAGCTTGCACGCGGGGGGGAGCTCTGGAAACACCATATATTTT. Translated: CASSLHAGGSSGNTIYF.